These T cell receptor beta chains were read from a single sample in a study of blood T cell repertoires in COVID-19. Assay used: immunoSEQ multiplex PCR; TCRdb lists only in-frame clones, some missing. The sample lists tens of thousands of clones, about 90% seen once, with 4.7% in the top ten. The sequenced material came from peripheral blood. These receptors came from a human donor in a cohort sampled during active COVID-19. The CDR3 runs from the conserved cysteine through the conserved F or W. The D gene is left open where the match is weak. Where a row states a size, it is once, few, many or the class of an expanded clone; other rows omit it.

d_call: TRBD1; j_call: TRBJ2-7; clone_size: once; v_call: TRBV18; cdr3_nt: TGTGCCAGCTCACCACGACAGGGGGCCGTCGAGCAGTACTTC; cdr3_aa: CASSPRQGAVEQYF
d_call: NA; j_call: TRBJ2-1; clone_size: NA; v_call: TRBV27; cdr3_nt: TGTGCCAGCAGTTTATTGGGCAGCTCCTACAATGAGCAGTTCTTC; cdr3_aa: CASSLLGSSYNEQFF
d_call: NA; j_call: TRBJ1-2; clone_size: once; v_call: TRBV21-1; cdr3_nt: TGTGCCAGCAGCTCTCAGGGTAGGGATGGCTACACCTTC; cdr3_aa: CASSSQGRDGYTF
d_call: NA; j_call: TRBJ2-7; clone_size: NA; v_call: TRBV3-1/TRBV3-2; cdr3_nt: TGTGCCAGCAGCCAAGAGCAGCACAGGGCGTACGAGCAGTACTTC; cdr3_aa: CASSQEQHRAYEQYF
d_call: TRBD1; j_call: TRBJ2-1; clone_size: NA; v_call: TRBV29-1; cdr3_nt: TGCAGCGTCGCCCCGGGACAGGAGCAGTTCTTC; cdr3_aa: CSVAPGQEQFF
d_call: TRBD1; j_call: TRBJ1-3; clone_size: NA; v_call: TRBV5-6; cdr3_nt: TGTGCCAGCAGCTTGCTCGGACAGGCCTCTGGAAACACCATATATTTT; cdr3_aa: CASSLLGQASGNTIYF
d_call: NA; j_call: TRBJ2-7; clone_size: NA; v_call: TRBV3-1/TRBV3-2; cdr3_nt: TGTGCCAGCAGCCAAGGGGTGCGGGTTTCAATTCTACCAGAGCAGTACTTC; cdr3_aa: CASSQGVRVSILPEQYF
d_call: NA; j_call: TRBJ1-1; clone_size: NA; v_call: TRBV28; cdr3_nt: TGTGCCAGCAAACGTGGGGGGGGCACTGAAGCTTTCTTT; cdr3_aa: CASKRGGGTEAFF
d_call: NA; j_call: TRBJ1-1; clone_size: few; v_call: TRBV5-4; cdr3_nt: TGTGCCAGCAGCTTGGTTGGCGAGGCGGCTGAAGCTTTCTTT; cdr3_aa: CASSLVGEAAEAFF
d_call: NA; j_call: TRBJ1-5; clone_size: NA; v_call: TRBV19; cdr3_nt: TGTGCCTTATCTGCGTACCATAGCAATCAGCCCCAGCATTTT; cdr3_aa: CALSAYHSNQPQHF
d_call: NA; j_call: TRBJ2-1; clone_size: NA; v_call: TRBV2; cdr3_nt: TGTGCCAGCAGTGAAGCGCCAGTCTACAGAATATACAATGAGCAGTTCTTC; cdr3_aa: CASSEAPVYRIYNEQFF
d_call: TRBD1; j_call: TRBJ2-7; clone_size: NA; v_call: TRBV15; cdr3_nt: TGTGCCACCAGCAGAAGCACAGGGGTCCCGATCGGGCAGTACTTC; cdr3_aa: CATSRSTGVPIGQYF
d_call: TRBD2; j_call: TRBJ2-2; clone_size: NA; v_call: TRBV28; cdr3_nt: TGTGCCAGCAGCAATCCGGGGGGAGTCGGGGAGCTGTTTTTT; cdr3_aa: CASSNPGGVGELFF
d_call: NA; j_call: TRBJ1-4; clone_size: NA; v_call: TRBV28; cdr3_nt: TGTGCCAGCAGTTTATCCGTTAATGAAAAACTGTTTTTT; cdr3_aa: CASSLSVNEKLFF
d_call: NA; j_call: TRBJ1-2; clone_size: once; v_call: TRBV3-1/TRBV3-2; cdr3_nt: TGTGCCAGCAGCCAAAGGACACTCTATGGCTACACCTTC; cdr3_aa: CASSQRTLYGYTF
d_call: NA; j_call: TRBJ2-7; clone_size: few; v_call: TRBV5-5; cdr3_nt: TGTGCCAGCAGCCGACAGGACATCGGCTACGAGCAGTACTTC; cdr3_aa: CASSRQDIGYEQYF
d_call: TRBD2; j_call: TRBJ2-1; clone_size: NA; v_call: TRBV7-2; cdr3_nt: TGTGCCAGCAGCCGGGGCCAGCGGGGGGGTTTTGAGCAGTTCTTC; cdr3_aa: CASSRGQRGGFEQFF
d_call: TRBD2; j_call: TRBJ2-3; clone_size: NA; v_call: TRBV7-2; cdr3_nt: TGTGCCAGCAGCCAGGGACTAGCGGGCACAGATACGCAGTATTTT; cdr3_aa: CASSQGLAGTDTQYF
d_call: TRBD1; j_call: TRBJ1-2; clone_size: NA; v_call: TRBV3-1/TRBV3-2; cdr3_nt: TGTGCCAGCAGCCGTCAAACAGGACAGGGGGCGGCTGGCTACACCTTC; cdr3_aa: CASSRQTGQGAAGYTF
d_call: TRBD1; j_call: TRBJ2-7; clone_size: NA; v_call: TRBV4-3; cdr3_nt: TGCGCCAGCAGCCAAGTAGTCGGGACAGCCTACGAGCAGTACTTC; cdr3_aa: CASSQVVGTAYEQYF
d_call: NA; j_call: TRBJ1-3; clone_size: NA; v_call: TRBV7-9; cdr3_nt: TGTGCCAGCAGAGAGGGAACCTCTGGAAACACCATATATTTT; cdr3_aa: CASREGTSGNTIYF
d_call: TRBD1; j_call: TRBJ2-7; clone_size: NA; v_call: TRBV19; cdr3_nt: TGTGCCAGTAGTATGTTCGCGGCAGGGGGCTCCTACGAGCAGTACTTC; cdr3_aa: CASSMFAAGGSYEQYF
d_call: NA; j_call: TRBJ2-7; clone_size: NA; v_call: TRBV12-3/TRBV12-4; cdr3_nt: TGTGCCAGCAGCCTCGCCTCGCAGGTGCAGTACTTC; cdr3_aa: CASSLASQVQYF
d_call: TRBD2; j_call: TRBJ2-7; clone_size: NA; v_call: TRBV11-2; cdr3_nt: TGTGCCAGCAGCTTAGTACCCAGCGGGAGGACCTCCTACGAGCAGTACTTC; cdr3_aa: CASSLVPSGRTSYEQYF
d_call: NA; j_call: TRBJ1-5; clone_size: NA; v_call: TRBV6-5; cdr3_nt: TGTGCCAGCAGACCCGCGAGGGCGTCGGGTCAGCCCCAGCATTTT; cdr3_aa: CASRPARASGQPQHF
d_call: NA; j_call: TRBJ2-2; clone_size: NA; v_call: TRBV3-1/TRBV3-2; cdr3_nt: TGTGCCAGCAGCATACAGGGTTTCGCCGGGGAGCTGTTTTTT; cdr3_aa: CASSIQGFAGELFF
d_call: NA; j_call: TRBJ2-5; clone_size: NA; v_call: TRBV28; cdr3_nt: TGTGCCAGCAGTAACCTATGGCGGGGCGGCGAGACCCAGTACTTC; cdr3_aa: CASSNLWRGGETQYF
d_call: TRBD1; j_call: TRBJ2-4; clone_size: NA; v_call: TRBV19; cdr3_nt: TGTGCCAGTAGCAGGGACAGGGGGCCGGAAAACATTCAGTACTTC; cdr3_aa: CASSRDRGPENIQYF
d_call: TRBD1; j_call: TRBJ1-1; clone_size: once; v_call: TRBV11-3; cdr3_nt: TGTGCCAGCAGCTCGAGGACAGGGGTTGAAGCTTTCTTT; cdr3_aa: CASSSRTGVEAFF
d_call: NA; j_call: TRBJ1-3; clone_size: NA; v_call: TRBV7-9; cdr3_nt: TGTGCCAGCAGCAAAAGGGAGAGCTCTGGAAACACCATATATTTT; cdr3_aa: CASSKRESSGNTIYF
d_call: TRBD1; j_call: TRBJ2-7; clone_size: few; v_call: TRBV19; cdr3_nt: TGTGCCAGTAAGCAGGCGGCAGGGGGTTCCTACGAGCAGTACTTC; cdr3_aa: CASKQAAGGSYEQYF
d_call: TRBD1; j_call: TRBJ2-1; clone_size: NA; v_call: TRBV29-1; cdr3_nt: TGCAGCGTCGACAGGGTGTTCAGGAACAATGAGCAGTTCTTC; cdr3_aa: CSVDRVFRNNEQFF
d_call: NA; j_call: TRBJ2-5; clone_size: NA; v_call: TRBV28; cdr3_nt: TGTGCCAGCACCACGAATGGCCCCACCGAGACCCAGTACTTC; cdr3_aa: CASTTNGPTETQYF
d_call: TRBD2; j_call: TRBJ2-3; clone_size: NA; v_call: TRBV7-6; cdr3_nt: TGTGCCAGCAGCTTAGGAGCGGGAGGCACAGATACGCAGTATTTT; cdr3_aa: CASSLGAGGTDTQYF
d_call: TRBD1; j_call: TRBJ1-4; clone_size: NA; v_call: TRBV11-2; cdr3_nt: TGTGCCAGCAGTTCCTGGACAGGTTATAATGAAAAACTGTTTTTT; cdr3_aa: CASSSWTGYNEKLFF
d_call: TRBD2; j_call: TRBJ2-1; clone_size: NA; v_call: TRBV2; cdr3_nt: TGTGCCAGCAGTTTTAGCGGGAGCTCCTACAATGAGCAGTTCTTC; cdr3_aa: CASSFSGSSYNEQFF
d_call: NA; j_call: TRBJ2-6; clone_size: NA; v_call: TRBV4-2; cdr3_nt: TGTGCCAGCAGCCAAGCCCCGGACAGCAACCCCTCTGGGGCCAACGTCCTGACTTTC; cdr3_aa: CASSQAPDSNPSGANVLTF
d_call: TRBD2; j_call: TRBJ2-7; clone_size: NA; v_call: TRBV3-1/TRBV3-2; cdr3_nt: TGTGCCAGCAGTCGGAGACTAGCGGGAGGGATATACGAGCAGTACTTC; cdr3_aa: CASSRRLAGGIYEQYF
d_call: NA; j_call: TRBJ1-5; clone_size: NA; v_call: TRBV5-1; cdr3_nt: TGCGCCAGCAGCTTGGAGGCAGGACAGCCCCAGCATTTT; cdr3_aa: CASSLEAGQPQHF
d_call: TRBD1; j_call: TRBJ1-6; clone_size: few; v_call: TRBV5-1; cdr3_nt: TGCGCCAGCAGCCCGATGGGACAGGAGAACTATTCACCCCTCCACTTT; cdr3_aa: CASSPMGQENYSPLHF
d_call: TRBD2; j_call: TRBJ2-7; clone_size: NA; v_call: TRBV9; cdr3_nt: TGTGCCAGCAGCCCCAAACTAGCGGGGGGTTTCTACGAGCAGTACTTC; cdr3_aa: CASSPKLAGGFYEQYF
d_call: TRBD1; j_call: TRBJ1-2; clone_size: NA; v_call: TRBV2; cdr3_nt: TGTGCCAGCAGTGAACGGATCGGGCAGGGGGTTAACTATGGCTACACCTTC; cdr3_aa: CASSERIGQGVNYGYTF
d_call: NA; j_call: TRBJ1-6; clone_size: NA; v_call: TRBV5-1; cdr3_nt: TGCGCCAGCAGCTTGGGGCCTAATTCACCCCTCCACTTT; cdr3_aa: CASSLGPNSPLHF
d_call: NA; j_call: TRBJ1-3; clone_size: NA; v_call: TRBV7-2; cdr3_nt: TGTGCCAGCAGCTTAGAAACAGGGACGGGAAACACCATATATTTT; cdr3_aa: CASSLETGTGNTIYF
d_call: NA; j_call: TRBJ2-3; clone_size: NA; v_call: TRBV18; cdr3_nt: TGTGCCAGCTCACCAGACAGGTCCACAGATACGCAGTATTTT; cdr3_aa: CASSPDRSTDTQYF
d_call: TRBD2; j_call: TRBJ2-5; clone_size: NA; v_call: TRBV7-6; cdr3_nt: TGTGCCAGCAGCCCGGGACTAGCGGGAGCGAGTCAAGAGACCCAGTACTTC; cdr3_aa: CASSPGLAGASQETQYF
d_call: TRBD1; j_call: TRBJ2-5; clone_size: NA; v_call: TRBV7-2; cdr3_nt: TGTGCCAGCAGCTTAATCGCGACAGGGGGCGCGGAGACCCAGTACTTC; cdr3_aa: CASSLIATGGAETQYF
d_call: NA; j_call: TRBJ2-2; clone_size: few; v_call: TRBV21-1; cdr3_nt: TGTGCCAGCAGCACAGACAGGGGGCTGACCGGGGAGCTGTTTTTT; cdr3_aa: CASSTDRGLTGELFF
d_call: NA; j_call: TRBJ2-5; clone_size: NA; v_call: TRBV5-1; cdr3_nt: TGCGCCAGCAGCTTGGCCCCAGGGGCACAAGAGACCCAGTACTTC; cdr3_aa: CASSLAPGAQETQYF
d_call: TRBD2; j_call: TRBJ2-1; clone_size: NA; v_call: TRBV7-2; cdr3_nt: TGTGCCAGCAGCTTAGCTGGCGGGAGGGGCTATGAGCAGTTCTTC; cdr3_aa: CASSLAGGRGYEQFF
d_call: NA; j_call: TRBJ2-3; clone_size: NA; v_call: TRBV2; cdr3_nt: TGTGCCAGCAGTGAAGATGGCCGCACAGATACGCAGTATTTT; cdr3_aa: CASSEDGRTDTQYF
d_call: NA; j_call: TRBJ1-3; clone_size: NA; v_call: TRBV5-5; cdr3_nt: TGTGCCAGCAGCTTGAGGAGCTACTCTGGAAACACCATATATTTT; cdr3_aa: CASSLRSYSGNTIYF
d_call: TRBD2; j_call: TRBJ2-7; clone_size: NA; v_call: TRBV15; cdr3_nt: TGTGCCACCAGCAGAGATCGGGCTAGCGGGGCTGAGCAGTACTTC; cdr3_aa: CATSRDRASGAEQYF
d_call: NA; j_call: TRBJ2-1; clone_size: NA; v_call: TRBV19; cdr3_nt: TGTGCCAGTAGTATTCGGGGGGCGGGAAATGAGCAGTTCTTC; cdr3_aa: CASSIRGAGNEQFF